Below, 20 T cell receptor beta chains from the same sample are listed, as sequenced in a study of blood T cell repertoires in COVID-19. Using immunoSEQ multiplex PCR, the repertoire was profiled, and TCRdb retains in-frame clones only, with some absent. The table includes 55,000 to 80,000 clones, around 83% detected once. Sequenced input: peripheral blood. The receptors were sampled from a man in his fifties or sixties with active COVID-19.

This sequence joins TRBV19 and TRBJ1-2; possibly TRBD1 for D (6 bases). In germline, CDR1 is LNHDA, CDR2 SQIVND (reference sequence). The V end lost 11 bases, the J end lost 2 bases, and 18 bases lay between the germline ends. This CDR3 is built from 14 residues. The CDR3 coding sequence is TGTGCCGCTAATTCCGGGACATCGAACTATGGCTACACCTTC. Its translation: CAANSGTSNYGYTF.

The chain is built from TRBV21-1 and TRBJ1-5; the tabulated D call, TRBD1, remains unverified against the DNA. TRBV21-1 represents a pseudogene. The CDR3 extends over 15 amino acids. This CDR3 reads CASPGDRWDRQPQHF. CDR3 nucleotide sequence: TGTGCCAGCCCAGGAGACAGGTGGGATCGTCAGCCCCAGCATTTT.

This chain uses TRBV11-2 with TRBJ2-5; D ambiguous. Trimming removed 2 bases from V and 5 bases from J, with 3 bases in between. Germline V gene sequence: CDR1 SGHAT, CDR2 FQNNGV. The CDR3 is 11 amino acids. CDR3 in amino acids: CASSLSETQYF. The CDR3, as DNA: TGTGCCAGCAGCTTATCTGAGACCCAGTACTTC.

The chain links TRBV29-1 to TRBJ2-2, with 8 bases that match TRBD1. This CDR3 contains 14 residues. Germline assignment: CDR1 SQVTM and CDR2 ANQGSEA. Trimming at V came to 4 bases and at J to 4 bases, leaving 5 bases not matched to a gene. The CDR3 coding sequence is TGCAGCGTTGGATACAGGGGGGCCACCGGGGAGCTGTTTTTT. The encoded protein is CSVGYRGATGELFF.

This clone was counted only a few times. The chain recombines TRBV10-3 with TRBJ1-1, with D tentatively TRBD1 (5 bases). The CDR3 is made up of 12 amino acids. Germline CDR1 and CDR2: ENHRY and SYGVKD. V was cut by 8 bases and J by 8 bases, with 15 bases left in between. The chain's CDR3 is CAIREPGGEAFF. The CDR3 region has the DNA TGTGCCATCCGAGAGCCGGGGGGAGAAGCTTTCTTT.

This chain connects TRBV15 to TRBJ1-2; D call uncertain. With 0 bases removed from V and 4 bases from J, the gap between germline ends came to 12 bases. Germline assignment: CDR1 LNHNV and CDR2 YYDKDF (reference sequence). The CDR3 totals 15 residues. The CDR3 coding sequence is TGTGCCACCAGCAGAGATACAACTTCAGGCTATGGCTACACCTTC. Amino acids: CATSRDTTSGYGYTF.

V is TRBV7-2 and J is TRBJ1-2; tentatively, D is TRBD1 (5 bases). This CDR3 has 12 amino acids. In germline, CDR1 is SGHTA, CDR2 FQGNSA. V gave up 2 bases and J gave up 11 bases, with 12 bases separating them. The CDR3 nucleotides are TGTGCCAGCAGCTTAACAGGATTATGGTACACCTTC. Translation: CASSLTGLWYTF. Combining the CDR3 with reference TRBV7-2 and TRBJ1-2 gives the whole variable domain GAGVSQSPSNKVTEKGKDVELRCDPISGHTALYWYRQSLGQGLEFLIYFQGNSAPDKSGLPSDRFSAERTGGSVSTLTIQRTQQEDSAVYLCASSLTGLWYTFGSGTRLTVV.

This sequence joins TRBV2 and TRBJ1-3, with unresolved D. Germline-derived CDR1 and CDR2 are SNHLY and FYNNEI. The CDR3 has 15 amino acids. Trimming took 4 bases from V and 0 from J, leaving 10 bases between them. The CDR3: CASSVEPFSGNTIYF. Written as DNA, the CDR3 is TGTGCCAGCAGTGTTGAGCCCTTCTCTGGAAACACCATATATTTT.

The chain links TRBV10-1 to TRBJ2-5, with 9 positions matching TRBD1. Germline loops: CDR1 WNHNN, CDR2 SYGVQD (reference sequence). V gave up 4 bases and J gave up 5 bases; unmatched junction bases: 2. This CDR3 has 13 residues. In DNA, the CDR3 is TGCGCCAGCAGTGGGGACAGGGAGGAGACCCAGTACTTC. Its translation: CASSGDREETQYF.

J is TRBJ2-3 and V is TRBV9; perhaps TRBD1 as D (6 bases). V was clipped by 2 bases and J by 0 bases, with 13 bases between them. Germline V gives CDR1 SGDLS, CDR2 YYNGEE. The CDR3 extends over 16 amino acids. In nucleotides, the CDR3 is TGTGCCAGCAGCGTGTATGGGACACTGAGCACAGATACGCAGTATTTT. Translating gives CASSVYGTLSTDTQYF.

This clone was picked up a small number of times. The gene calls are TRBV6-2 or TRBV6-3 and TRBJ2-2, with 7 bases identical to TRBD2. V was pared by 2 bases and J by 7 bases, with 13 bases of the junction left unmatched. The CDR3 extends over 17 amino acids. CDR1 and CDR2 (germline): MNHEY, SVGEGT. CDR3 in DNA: TGTGCCAGCAGTTACAGGATCGAGCGGGATCGATACGGGGAGCTGTTTTTT. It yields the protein CASSYRIERDRYGELFF.

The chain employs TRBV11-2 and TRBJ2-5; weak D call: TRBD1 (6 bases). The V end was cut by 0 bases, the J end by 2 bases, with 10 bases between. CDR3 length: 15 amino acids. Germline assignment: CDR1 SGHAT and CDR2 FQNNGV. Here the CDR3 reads CASSLDPGQQETQYF. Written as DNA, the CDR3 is TGTGCCAGCAGCTTAGATCCTGGACAGCAAGAGACCCAGTACTTC.

CDR3 sequence: CATRPGTGGAGTGELFF. The CDR3 nucleotides are TGTGCCACCAGGCCCGGGACAGGGGGAGCGGGCACCGGGGAGCTGTTTTTT. The gene calls are TRBV24-1 and TRBJ2-2, with 11 bases fitting TRBD1. CDR1 and CDR2 from the germline V gene are KGHDR and SFDVKD. V was pared by 7 bases and J by 4 bases, with 10 bases of the junction left unmatched. There are 17 residues in the CDR3.

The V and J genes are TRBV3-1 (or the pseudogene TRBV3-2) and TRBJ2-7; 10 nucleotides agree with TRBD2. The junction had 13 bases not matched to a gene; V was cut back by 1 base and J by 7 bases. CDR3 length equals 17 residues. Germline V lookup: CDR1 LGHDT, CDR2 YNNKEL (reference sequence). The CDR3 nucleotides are TGTGCCAGCAGCCAAGGGACTCGACTAGCGGGCCGATCTGAGCAGTACTTC. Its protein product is CASSQGTRLAGRSEQYF.

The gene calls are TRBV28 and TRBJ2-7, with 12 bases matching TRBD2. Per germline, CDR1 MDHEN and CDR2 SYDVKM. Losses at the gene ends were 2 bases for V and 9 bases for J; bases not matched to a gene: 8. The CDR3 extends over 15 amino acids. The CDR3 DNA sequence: TGTGCCAGCAGTTTAATGACTAGCGGGAGAAGGCTGCAGTACTTC. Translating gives CASSLMTSGRRLQYF.

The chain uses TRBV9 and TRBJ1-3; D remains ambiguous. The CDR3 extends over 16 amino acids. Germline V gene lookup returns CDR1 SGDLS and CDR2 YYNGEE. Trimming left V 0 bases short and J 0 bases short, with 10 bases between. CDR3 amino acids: CASSVDAGGSGNTIYF. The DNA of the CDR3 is TGTGCCAGCAGCGTAGATGCGGGCGGCTCTGGAAACACCATATATTTT.

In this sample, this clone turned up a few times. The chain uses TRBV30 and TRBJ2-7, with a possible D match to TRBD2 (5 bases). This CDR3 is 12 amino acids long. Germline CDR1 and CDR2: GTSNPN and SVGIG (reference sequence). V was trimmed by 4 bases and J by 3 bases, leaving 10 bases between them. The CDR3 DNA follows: TGTGCCTGGAACGCGGGCTTCTACGAGCAGTACTTC. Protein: CAWNAGFYEQYF.

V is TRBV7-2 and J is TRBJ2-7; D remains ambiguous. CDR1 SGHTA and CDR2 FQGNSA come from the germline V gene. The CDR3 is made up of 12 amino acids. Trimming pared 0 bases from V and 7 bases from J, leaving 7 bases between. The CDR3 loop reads CASSLAMAEQYF. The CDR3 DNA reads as TGTGCCAGCAGCTTAGCGATGGCAGAGCAGTACTTC.

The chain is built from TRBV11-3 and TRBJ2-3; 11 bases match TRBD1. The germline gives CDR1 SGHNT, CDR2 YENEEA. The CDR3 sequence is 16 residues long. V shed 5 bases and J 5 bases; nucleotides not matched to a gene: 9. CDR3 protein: CASSPGQGAFIDTQYF. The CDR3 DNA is TGTGCCAGCAGCCCCGGACAGGGGGCATTTATAGATACGCAGTATTTT.

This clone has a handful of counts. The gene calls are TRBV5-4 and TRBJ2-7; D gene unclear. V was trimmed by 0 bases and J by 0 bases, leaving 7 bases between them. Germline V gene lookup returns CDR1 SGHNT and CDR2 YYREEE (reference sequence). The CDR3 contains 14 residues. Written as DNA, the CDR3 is TGTGCCAGCAGCTTGGATGCCAGCTCCTACGAGCAGTACTTC. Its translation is CASSLDASSYEQYF. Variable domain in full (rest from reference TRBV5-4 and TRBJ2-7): ETGVTQSPTHLIKTRGQQVTLRCSSQSGHNTVSWYQQALGQGPQFIFQYYREEENGRGNFPPRFSGLQFPNYSSELNVNALELDDSALYLCASSLDASSYEQYFGPGTRLTVT.